This T cell receptor beta chain was retrieved from a study of blood T cells in healthy people across ages. Study-level findings and limits: Naive T cell percentage by flow cytometry tracked strongly with beta diversity. Roughly linear declines in TCR beta diversity per million T cells occurred with age.

As for this clonotype: Its antigen is not known.

PCR was performed a second time for 7 to 11 cycles using a sample-barcoded 5' primer and a J-beta primer mix. TCRdb reprocessed the 5' RACE reads with MiXCR, giving one entry per CDR3 protein. The sample records roughly 800,000 distinct CDR3 sequences, 58% being singletons. The clonotype comes from a man aged 30 to 39 in good health. The specimen sequenced was blood.

Here the CDR3 reads CASSAAGGLRYGYTF. DNA of the CDR3: TGTGCCAGCAGCGCCGCGGGGGGACTGAGATATGGCTACACCTTC. V gene TRBV25-1 combines with J gene TRBJ1-2; D may be TRBD1 (5 bases). The CDR3 extends over 15 amino acids. Germline lookup yields CDR1 MGHDK and CDR2 SYGVNS. Trimming removed 6 bases at V and 5 bases at J, with 19 bases between.